This TCR beta chain was sequenced during a study of shared clonotypes between healthy human individuals. The study, taken as a whole, reports: Clonotypes shared by all four donors outscored non-shared clonotypes in generation probability.

TCRdb's copy holds only in-frame clones and misses some; the assay was immunoSEQ multiplex PCR. The sample shows 2 million to 2.5 million clones, about 90% of them seen only once. After removal of 2 bases from V and 1 base from J, the junction contained 3 bases not matched to a gene. CDR3 length equals 15 residues. Germline V CDR1 and CDR2: MDHEN, SYDVKM. On this clone: The target antigen is unknown.

The clonotype was recovered from a man between 18 and 29 years old in good health. Some clones in this sample may be carry-over from other donors' samples. The rearrangement links TRBV28 to TRBJ2-3, with 7 bases matching TRBD1. The source material was naive CD4+ T cells from PBMCs. Subset given: CD45RA+ positively selected. The CDR3 sequence: CASSLTGVGTDTQYF. The CDR3 bases are TGTGCCAGCAGTTTAACAGGGGTCGGCACAGATACGCAGTATTTT.